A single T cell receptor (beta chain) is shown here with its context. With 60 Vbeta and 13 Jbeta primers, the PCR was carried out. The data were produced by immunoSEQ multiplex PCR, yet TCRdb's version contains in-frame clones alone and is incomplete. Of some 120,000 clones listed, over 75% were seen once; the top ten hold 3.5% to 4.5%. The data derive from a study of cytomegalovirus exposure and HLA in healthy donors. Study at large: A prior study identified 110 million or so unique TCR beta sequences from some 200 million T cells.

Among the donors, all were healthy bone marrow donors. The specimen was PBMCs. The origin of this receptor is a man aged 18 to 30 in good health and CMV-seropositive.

CDR3 region: CASSPRGPAKNIQYF. In nucleotides, the CDR3 is TGTGCCAGCAGCCCCAGAGGCCCAGCCAAAAACATTCAGTACTTC. This rearrangement joins TRBV6-5 to TRBJ2-4; the D is unclear. Trimming took 6 bases from V and 0 from J, leaving 12 bases between them. CDR1 and CDR2 (germline): MNHEY, SVGAGI. The CDR3 runs 15 residues.